Below, 3 T cell receptor beta chains from the same sample are listed, as sequenced in a study of T cell changes during pregnancy in multiple sclerosis. Repertoires were generated with immunoSEQ multiplex PCR, while TCRdb's copy carries only in-frame clones and drops some. The data show around 40,000 clones, about 88% seen once. The material sequenced was CD4+ T cells from peripheral blood mononuclear cells, taken in the first trimester of pregnancy. All receptors derive from a female donor with multiple sclerosis, enrolled in a pregnancy study.

This sequence joins TRBV29-1 and TRBJ1-3; D is possibly TRBD1 (5 bases). The V gene's germline CDR1 is SQVTM and CDR2 ANQGSEA. The CDR3 consists of 14 residues. Deletions cut 4 bases from V and 2 bases from J, with 12 bases between. The CDR3 DNA is TGCAGCGTTGGCATGGTAGGGGCTGGAAACACCATATATTTT. Translated, it gives CSVGMVGAGNTIYF.

CDR3 bases: TGTGCCAGCTCACCACCGGCGGGACGAGGTCCCGATGAGCAGTTCTTC. This sequence encodes CASSPPAGRGPDEQFF. The chain joins TRBV18 to TRBJ2-1; weak D call: TRBD2 (6 bases). V was clipped by 0 bases and J by 8 bases, with 17 bases between them. From germline, CDR1 is KGHSH and CDR2 LQKENI. CDR3 length equals 16 residues.

This rearrangement joins TRBV7-9 to TRBJ1-5, with D perhaps matching TRBD1 (6 bases). The germline gives CDR1 SEHNR, CDR2 FQNEAQ (reference sequence). The CDR3 runs 14 residues. The V end lost 5 bases, the J end lost 1 base, and 9 bases lay between the germline ends. The DNA of the CDR3 is TGTGCCAGCAGCCCACAGGGCAGCAATCAGCCCCAGCATTTT. It specifies CASSPQGSNQPQHF.